This T cell receptor (beta chain) is drawn from a study of identical twins. As regards this clonotype: Its specificity is not known.

Study observations and caveats: It was out-of-frame TCR alpha sharing in monozygotic twins that models underestimated.

One entry per CDR3 protein results from TCRdb running MiXCR on the 5' RACE reads. Of approximately 600,000 distinct CDR3 sequences in the sample, just over 7% were seen once. Trimming took 4 bases from V and 0 from J, leaving 10 bases between them. The CDR3 is 14 residues long. CDR1 is SGDLS, CDR2 YYNGEE, per germline. The same sample was also studied in work on yellow fever vaccine responses in identical twins.

The sample consisted of PBMCs. The origin of this receptor is a woman under 30 in good health. The chain joins TRBV9 to TRBJ2-5, with D tentatively TRBD2 (5 bases). CDR3 sequence: CASSITDYQETQYF. The CDR3 DNA reads as TGTGCCAGCAGCATCACGGACTACCAAGAGACCCAGTACTTC. Full variable domain (missing parts from reference TRBV9 and TRBJ2-5): DSGVTQTPKHLITATGQRVTLRCSPRSGDLSVYWYQQSLDQGLQFLIQYYNGEERAKGNILERFSAQQFPDLHSELNLSSLELGDSALYFCASSITDYQETQYFGPGTRLLVL.